What follows describes a single T cell receptor beta chain. Antigen specificity is unknown. Researchers ran the PCR with 60 Vbeta and 13 Jbeta primers. Profiled with immunoSEQ multiplex PCR; TCRdb holds only in-frame clones, not every one. The repertoire holds 150,000 or so clones, with around 75% as singletons. The source of the sample is a study of cytomegalovirus exposure and HLA in healthy donors. Study observations and caveats: It was approximately 160 TCR beta chains that were listed as cytomegalovirus-associated.

Trimming cost V 4 bases and J 0 bases, with 10 bases left between them. The CDR3 is 15 amino acids. Germline-derived CDR1 and CDR2 are MDHEN and SYDVKM. This clonotype originated in a male donor in good health and CMV-seronegative. Material: PBMCs. The chain is built from TRBV28 and TRBJ2-1, with D tentatively TRBD2 (6 bases). The CDR3 nucleotides are TGTGCCAGCAGTTATGGGGGGAGCTCCTACAATGAGCAGTTCTTC. It yields the protein CASSYGGSSYNEQFF.